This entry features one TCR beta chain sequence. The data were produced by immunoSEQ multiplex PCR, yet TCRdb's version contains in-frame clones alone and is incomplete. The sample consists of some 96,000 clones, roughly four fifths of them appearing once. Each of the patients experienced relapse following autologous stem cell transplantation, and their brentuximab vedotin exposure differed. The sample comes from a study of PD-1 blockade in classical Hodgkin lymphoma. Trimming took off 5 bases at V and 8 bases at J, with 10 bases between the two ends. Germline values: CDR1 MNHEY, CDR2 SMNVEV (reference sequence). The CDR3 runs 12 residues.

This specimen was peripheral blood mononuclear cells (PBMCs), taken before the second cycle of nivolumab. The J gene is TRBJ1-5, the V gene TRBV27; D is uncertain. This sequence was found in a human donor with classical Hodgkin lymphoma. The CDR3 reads CASSNPAEPQHF. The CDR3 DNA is TGTGCCAGCAGTAACCCGGCGGAGCCCCAGCATTTT.